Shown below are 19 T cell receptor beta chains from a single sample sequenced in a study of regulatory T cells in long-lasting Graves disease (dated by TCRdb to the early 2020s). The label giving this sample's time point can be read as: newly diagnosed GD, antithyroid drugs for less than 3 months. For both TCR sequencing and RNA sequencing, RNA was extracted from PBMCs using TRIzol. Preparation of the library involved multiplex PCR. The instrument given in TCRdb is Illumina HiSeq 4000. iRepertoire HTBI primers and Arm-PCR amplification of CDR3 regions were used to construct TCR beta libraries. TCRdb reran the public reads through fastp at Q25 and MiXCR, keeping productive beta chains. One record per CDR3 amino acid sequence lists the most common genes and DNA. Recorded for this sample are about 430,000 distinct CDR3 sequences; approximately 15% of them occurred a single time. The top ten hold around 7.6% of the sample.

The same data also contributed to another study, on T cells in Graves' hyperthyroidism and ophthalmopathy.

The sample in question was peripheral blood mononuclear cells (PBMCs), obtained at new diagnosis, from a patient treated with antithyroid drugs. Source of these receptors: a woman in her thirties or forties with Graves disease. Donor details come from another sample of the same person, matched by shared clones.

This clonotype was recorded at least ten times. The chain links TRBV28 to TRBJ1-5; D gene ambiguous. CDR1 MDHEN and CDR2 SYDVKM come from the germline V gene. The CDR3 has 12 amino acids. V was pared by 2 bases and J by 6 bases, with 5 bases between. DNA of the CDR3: TGTGCCAGCAGTTTAGCTCGTCAGCCCCAGCATTTT. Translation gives CASSLARQPQHF.

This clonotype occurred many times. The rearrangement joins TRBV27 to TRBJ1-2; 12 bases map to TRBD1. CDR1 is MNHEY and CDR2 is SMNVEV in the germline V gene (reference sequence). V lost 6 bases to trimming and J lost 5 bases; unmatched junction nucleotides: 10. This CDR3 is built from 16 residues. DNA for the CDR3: TGTGCCAGCAGGCGAAGCGGGACAGGGGGCTTTTATGGCTACACCTTC. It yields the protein CASRRSGTGGFYGYTF.

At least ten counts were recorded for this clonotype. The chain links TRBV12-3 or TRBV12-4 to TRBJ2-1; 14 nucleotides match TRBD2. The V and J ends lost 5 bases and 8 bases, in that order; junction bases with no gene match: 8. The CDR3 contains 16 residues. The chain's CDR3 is CASSGAGTSGSYEQFF. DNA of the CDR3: TGTGCCAGCAGTGGAGCCGGGACTAGCGGGAGCTATGAGCAGTTCTTC.

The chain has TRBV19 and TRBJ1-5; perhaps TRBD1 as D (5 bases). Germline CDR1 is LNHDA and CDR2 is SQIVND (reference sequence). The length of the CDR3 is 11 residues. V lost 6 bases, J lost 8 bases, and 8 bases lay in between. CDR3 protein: CASRRGEPQHF. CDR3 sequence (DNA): TGTGCCAGTAGGAGAGGGGAGCCCCAGCATTTT.

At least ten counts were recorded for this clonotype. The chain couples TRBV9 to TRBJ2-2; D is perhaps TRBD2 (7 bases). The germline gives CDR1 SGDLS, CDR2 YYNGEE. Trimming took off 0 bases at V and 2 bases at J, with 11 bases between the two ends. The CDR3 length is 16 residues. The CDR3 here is CASSVAAGTNTGELFF. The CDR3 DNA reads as TGTGCCAGCAGCGTAGCAGCGGGGACAAACACCGGGGAGCTGTTTTTT.

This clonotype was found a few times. For the CDR3, the DNA is TGTGCCAGCAGGGGGACTAGCGGGAGTGGGGATACGCAGTATTTT. Translating gives CASRGTSGSGDTQYF. The gene calls are TRBV2 and TRBJ2-3; 14 bases line up with TRBD2. This CDR3 is built from 15 residues. J gave up 6 bases and V 6 bases, and 5 bases lay outside the gene matches. Germline V gene data show CDR1 as SNHLY and CDR2 as FYNNEI.

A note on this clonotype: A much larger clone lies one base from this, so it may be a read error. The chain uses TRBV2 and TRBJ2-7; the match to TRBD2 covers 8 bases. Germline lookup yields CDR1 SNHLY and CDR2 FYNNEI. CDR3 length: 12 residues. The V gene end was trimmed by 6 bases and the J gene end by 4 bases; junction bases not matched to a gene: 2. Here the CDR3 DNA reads TGTGCCAGCAGGACTAGCGAATACGAGCAGTACTTC. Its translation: CASRTSEYEQYF.

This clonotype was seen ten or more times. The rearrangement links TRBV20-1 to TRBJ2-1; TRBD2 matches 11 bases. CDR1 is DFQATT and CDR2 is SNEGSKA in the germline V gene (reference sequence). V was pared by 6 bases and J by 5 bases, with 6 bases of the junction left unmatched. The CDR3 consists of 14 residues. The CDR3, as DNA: TGCAGTGCAGGGACTAGCGGAGGGAACAATGAGCAGTTCTTC. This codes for CSAGTSGGNNEQFF.

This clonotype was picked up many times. The CDR3 protein is CAITDLTGSGEQYF. The CDR3 coding sequence is TGTGCCATCACTGATCTTACTGGCTCAGGAGAGCAGTACTTC. The J gene is TRBJ2-7, the V gene TRBV10-3, with D uncertain. Trimming shortened V by 7 bases and J by 7 bases, and 20 bases separated the two germline ends. The V gene's germline CDR1 is ENHRY and CDR2 SYGVKD. The CDR3 loop spans 14 amino acids.

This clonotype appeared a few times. The CDR3, as DNA: TGTGCCAGCAGCGAGCCCACACGGACAGGGGGGAAGTATGATGAGCAGTTCTTC. Residues: CASSEPTRTGGKYDEQFF. The V call is TRBV9, the J call TRBJ2-1; 10 nucleotides agree with TRBD1. J lost 8 bases, V lost 3 bases, and 17 bases had no gene match. The CDR3 extends over 18 amino acids. Germline lookup yields CDR1 SGDLS and CDR2 YYNGEE.

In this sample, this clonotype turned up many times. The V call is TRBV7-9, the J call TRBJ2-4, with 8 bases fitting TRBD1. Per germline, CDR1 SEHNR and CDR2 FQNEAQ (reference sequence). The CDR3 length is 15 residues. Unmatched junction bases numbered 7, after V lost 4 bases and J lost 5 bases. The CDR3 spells CASSSGQGGENIQYF. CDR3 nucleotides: TGTGCCAGCAGCTCTGGACAGGGTGGCGAAAACATTCAGTACTTC.

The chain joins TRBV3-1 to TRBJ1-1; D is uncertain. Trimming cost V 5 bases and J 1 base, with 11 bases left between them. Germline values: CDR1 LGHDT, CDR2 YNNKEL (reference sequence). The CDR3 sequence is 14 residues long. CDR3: CASSFSVANTEAFF. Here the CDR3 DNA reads TGTGCCAGCAGCTTTTCCGTCGCGAACACTGAAGCTTTCTTT.

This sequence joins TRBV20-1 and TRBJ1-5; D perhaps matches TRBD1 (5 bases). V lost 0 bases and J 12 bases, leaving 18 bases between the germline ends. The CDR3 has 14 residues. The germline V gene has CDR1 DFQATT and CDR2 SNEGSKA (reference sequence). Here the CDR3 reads CSARDPVDMGVQHF. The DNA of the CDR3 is TGCAGTGCTAGAGATCCGGTAGACATGGGGGTCCAGCATTTT.

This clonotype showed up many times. Here the CDR3 reads CASSLGLAEETQYF. CDR3 DNA: TGTGCCAGCAGCTTAGGACTAGCGGAAGAGACCCAGTACTTC. The chain carries TRBV7-9 and TRBJ2-5, with TRBD2 identical over 9 bases. V lost 1 base, J lost 3 bases, and 0 bases stayed unmatched. Germline V CDR1 and CDR2: SEHNR, FQNEAQ (reference sequence). This CDR3 comprises 14 residues.

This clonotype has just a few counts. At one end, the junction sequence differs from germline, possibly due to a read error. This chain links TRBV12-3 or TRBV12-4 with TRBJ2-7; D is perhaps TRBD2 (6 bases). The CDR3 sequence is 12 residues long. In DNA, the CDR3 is TGTGCCGGCAGTTTCGGGGGTTACGAGCAGTACTTC. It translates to CAGSFGGYEQYF.

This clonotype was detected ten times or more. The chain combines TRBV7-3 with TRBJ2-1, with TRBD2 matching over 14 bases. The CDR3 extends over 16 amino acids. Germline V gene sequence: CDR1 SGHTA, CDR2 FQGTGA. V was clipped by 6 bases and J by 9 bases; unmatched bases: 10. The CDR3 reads CASSQRRTSGRTEQFF. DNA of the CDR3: TGTGCCAGCAGTCAACGACGGACTAGCGGGAGGACTGAGCAGTTCTTC. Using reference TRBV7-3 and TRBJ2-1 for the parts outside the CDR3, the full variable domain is GAGVSQTPSNKVTEKGKYVELRCDPISGHTALYWYRQSLGQGPEFLIYFQGTGAADDSGLPNDRFFAVRPEGSVSTLKIQRTERGDSAVYLCASSQRRTSGRTEQFFGPGTRLTVL.

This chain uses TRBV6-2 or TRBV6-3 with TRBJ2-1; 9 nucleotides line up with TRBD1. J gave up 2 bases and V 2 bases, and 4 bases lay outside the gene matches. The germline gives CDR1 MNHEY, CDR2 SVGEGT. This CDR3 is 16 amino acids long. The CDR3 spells CASSYLRDRAYNEQFF. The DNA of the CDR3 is TGTGCCAGCAGTTACCTCCGGGACAGGGCCTACAATGAGCAGTTCTTC.

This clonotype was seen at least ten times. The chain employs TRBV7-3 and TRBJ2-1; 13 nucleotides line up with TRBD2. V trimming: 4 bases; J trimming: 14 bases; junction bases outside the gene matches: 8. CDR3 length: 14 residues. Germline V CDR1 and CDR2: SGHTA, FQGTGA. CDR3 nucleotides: TGTGCCAGCAGCTCCGGACTAGCGGGAGAGGCGAAGTTCTTC. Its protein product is CASSSGLAGEAKFF.

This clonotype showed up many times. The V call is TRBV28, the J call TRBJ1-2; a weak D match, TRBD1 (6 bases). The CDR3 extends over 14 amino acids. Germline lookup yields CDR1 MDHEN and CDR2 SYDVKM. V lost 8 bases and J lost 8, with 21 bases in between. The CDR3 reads CASLEGPRTGGYTF. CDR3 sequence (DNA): TGTGCCAGCCTCGAGGGCCCGCGTACAGGGGGCTACACCTTC.